This T cell receptor (beta chain) was identified in a study of blood T cell repertoires in COVID-19. Study as a whole: Acute and convalescent COVID-19 samples came from the United States, Italy and Spain. Sources were T cells, B-cell-depleted T cells, or PBMCs; the material itself was cDNA or gDNA.

In the source study's methods: Estimates of nucleated cell counts were drawn from the amplification of reference gene primers. Method: immunoSEQ multiplex PCR; TCRdb's copy keeps in-frame clones and lacks some. V and J calls plus clone size are reproduced from that table; the DNA served to infer D and trimming. The sample yields about 84,000 clones, 90% to 95% seen once. The CDR3 sequence is 17 residues long. Germline V gene lookup returns CDR1 KGHSH and CDR2 LQKENI. V was shortened by 6 bases and J by 0 bases, with 18 bases between the two germline ends. The chain uses TRBV18 and TRBJ1-5; D uncertain. Sequencing input: peripheral blood. This clonotype was obtained from a human donor with active COVID-19. The donor label of this sample is uncertain. The CDR3 spells CASSREYREYSNQPQHF. CDR3 sequence (DNA): TGTGCCAGCTCCCGAGAATACCGGGAGTATAGCAATCAGCCCCAGCATTTT.